This T cell receptor beta chain was obtained from a study of T cells after posttransplantation cyclophosphamide. A remark on this clone: No antigen is known for it.

Findings and limits, study-wide: Donor CD8+ memory clones often dominated recipient blood repertoires at later times.

A marrow graft followed busulfan-fludarabine conditioning, with cyclophosphamide on days +3 and +4. Assay: immunoSEQ multiplex PCR; the TCRdb copy retains only in-frame clones and omits some. The specimen has 12,000 or so clones, none found just once. The V gene end was trimmed by 0 bases and the J gene end by 5 bases; junction bases not matched to a gene: 4. CDR3 length: 15 residues. Germline CDR1 is LGHNA and CDR2 is YNFKEQ. The input for sequencing was PBMCs, taken after allogeneic stem cell transplant with posttransplant cyclophosphamide. The receptor was isolated from a female patient in her forties who received an allogeneic stem cell transplant from a related donor, was CMV-positive, and had acute GVHD only. Some T cells may be transferred from the graft donor. The chain combines TRBV4-2 with TRBJ2-5; 9 nucleotides line up with TRBD1. The CDR3 DNA sequence: TGTGCCAGCAGCCAAGAAACAGGGGGCAGGGAGACCCAGTACTTC. It specifies CASSQETGGRETQYF.